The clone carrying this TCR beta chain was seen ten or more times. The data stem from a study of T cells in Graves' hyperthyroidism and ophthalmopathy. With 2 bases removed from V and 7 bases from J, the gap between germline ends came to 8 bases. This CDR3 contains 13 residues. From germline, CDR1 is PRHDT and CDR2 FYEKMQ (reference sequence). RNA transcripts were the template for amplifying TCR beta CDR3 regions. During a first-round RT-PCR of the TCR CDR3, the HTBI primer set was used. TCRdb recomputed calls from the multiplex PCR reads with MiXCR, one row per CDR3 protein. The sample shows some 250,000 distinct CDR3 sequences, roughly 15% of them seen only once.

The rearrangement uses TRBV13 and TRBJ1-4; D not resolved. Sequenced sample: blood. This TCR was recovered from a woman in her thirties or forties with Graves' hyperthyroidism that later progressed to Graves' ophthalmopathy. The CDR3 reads CASSLMLAEKLFF. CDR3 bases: TGTGCCAGCAGCTTAATGCTCGCTGAAAAACTGTTTTTT.